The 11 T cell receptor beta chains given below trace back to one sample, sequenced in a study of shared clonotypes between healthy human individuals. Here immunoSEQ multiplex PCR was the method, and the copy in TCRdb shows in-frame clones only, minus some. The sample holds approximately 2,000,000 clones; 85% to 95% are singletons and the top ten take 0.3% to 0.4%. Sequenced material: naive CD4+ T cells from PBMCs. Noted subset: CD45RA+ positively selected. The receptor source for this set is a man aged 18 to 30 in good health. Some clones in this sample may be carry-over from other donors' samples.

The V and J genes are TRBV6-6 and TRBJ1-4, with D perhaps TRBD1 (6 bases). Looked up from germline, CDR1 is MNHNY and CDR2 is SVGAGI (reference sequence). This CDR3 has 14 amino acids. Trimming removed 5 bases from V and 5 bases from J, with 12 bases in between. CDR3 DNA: TGTGCCAGCAGTCAACAGGGTGTCAATGAAAAACTGTTTTTT. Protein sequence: CASSQQGVNEKLFF.

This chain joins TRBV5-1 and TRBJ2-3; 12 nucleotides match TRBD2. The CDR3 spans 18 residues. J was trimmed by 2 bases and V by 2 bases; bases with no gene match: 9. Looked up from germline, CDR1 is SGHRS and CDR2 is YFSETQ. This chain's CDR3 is CASSFATTSGGITDTQYF. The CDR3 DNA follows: TGCGCCAGCAGCTTCGCCACGACTAGCGGGGGAATCACAGATACGCAGTATTTT.

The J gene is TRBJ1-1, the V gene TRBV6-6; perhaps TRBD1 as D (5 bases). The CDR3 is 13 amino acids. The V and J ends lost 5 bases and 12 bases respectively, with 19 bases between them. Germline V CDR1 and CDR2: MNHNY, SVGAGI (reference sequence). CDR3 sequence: CASSPDIQAWTFF. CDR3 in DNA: TGTGCCAGCAGTCCGGACATACAGGCGTGGACTTTCTTT.

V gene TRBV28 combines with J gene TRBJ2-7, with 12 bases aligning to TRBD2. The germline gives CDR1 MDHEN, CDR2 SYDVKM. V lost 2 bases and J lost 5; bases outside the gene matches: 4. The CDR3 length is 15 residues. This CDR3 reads CASSLASGRAHEQYF. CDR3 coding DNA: TGTGCCAGCAGTTTAGCTAGCGGGAGGGCCCACGAGCAGTACTTC.

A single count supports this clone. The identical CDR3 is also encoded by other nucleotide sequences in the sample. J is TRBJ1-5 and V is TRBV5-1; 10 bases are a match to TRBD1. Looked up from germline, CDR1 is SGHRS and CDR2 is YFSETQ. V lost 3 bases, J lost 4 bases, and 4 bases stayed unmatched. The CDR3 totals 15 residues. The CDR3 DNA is TGCGCCAGCAGCTCCGGGACAGGGGATAATCAGCCCCAGCATTTT. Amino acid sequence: CASSSGTGDNQPQHF. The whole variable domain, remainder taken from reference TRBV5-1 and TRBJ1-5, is KAGVTQTPRYLIKTRGQQVTLSCSPISGHRSVSWYQQTPGQGLQFLFEYFSETQRNKGNFPGRFSGRQFSNSRSEMNVSTLELGDSALYLCASSSGTGDNQPQHFGDGTRLSIL.

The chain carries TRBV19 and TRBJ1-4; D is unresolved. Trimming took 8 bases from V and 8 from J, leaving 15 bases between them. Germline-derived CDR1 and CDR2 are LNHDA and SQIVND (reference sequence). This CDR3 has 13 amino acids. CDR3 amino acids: CASRTVFGEKLFF. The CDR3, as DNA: TGTGCCAGTCGAACAGTGTTTGGAGAAAAACTGTTTTTT.

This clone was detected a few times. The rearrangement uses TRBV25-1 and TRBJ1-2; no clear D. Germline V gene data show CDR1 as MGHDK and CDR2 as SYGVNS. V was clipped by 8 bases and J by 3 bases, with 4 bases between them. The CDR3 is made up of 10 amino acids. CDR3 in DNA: TGTGCCAGCGGGGACTATGGCTACACCTTC. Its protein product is CASGDYGYTF.

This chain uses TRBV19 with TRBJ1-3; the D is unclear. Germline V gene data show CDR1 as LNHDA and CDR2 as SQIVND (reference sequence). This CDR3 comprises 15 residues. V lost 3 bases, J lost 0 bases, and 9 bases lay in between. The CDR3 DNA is TGTGCCAGTAGTATCCCCAGCTTCTCTGGAAACACCATATATTTT. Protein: CASSIPSFSGNTIYF.

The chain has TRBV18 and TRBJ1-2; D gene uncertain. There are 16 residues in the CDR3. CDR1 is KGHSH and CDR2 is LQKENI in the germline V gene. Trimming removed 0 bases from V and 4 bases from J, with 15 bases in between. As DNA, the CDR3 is TGTGCCAGCTCACCACCGAGCCCAGCGGCCAGCTATGGCTACACCTTC. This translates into CASSPPSPAASYGYTF.

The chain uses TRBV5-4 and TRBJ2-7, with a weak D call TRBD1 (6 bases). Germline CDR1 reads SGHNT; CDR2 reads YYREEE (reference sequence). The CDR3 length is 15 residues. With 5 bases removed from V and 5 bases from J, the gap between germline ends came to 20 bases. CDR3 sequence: CASRKTAGAEDEQYF. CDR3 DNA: TGTGCCAGCAGAAAAACCGCAGGGGCGGAAGACGAGCAGTACTTC.

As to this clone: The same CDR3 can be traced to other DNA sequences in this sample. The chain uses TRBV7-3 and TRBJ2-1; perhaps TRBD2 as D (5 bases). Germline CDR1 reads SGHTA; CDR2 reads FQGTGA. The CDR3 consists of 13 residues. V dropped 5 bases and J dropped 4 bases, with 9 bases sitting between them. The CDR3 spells CASSGSGYNEQFF. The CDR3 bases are TGTGCCAGCAGCGGGAGTGGGTACAATGAGCAGTTCTTC.